The rows below give T cell receptor beta chains drawn from one sample of a study of shared clonotypes between healthy human individuals. Libraries were prepared by immunoSEQ multiplex PCR; TCRdb keeps only in-frame clonotypes and omits some of them. The sample includes some 2,100,000 clones, approximately 94% of them seen just once. The sequenced sample was naive CD8+ T cells from PBMCs. All receptors come from a man younger than 35 in good health. Some clones in this sample may be carry-over from other donors' samples. CDR3s include the opening cysteine and the closing phenylalanine or tryptophan. D genes are given only for firm matches. Clone sizes are given selectively: once, few, many, or a class where the clone is expanded.

CDR3 DNA | CDR3 protein | clone size | CDR3 length | J gene | D gene | V gene
TGTGCCTGGAGTGGGTCGCTGGGGCGCATTAGCAATCAGCCCCAGCATTTT | CAWSGSLGRISNQPQHF | once | 17 | TRBJ1-5 | NA | TRBV30
TGTGCCAGCAGTGGAGGGGGATTGAGTGGCTACACCTTC | CASSGGGLSGYTF | NA | 13 | TRBJ1-2 | NA | TRBV27
TGTGCCAGCAGTTTACGTGGGCAGGGGGCTTTCTACGAGCAGTACTTC | CASSLRGQGAFYEQYF | NA | 16 | TRBJ2-7 | TRBD1 | TRBV28
TGTGCCAGCAGTGAACCCCGGGCCGGGATGGGCGCGAAGAATCAGCCCCAGCATTTT | CASSEPRAGMGAKNQPQHF | NA | 19 | TRBJ1-5 | NA | TRBV2
TGTGCCAGCAAGGGATACGACTATGGCTACACCTTC | CASKGYDYGYTF | once | 12 | TRBJ1-2 | NA | TRBV27
TGCAGCGTCGGACAGGACCTCTCCTACGAGCAGTACTTC | CSVGQDLSYEQYF | NA | 13 | TRBJ2-7 | TRBD1 | TRBV29-1
TGTGCCAGTAGTATAGTGGGCAGCCCTGAGTATAGCAATCAGCCCCAGCATTTT | CASSIVGSPEYSNQPQHF | NA | 18 | TRBJ1-5 | NA | TRBV19
TGTGCCAGCAGTTACTCCTCCTCAAGCAATGAGCAGTTCTTC | CASSYSSSSNEQFF | NA | 14 | TRBJ2-1 | NA | TRBV6-5
TGCAGCGTTGAGCGGGGGCGATACAATGAGCAGTTCTTC | CSVERGRYNEQFF | NA | 13 | TRBJ2-1 | NA | TRBV29-1
TGCGCCAGCAGCACCTGGACAGGGAACTACGAGCAGTACTTC | CASSTWTGNYEQYF | NA | 14 | TRBJ2-7 | TRBD1 | TRBV5-1
TGCGCCAGCAGTCAGCCTGGGGGGGGAGGTCGCCCTGAAGCTTTCTTT | CASSQPGGGGRPEAFF | NA | 16 | TRBJ1-1 | NA | TRBV23-1
TGTGCCAGCAGCTTAGTATCCTCTAGCGGGAGGTTCGAGCAGTACTTC | CASSLVSSSGRFEQYF | NA | 16 | TRBJ2-7 | TRBD2 | TRBV7-8
TGCGCCAGCAGCCAAAGGACAGGGAGCACAGATACGCAGTATTTT | CASSQRTGSTDTQYF | NA | 15 | TRBJ2-3 | TRBD1 | TRBV4-1
TGTGCCAGCAGCGATCTCTTAAGGGGGGATTTGTTTTTT | CASSDLLRGDLFF | NA | 13 | TRBJ1-4 | NA | TRBV11-1
TGTGCCTGCAAGTCGGGCTCCTACGAGCAGTACTTC | CACKSGSYEQYF | NA | 12 | TRBJ2-7 | NA | TRBV27
TGCGCCAGCAGCCAAGATGGGGGACAGACGAACTATGGCTACACCTTC | CASSQDGGQTNYGYTF | NA | 16 | TRBJ1-2 | TRBD1 | TRBV4-1
TGTGCCAGCAGCTTATCGGTAGGGGCGGGCACCGGGGAGCTGTTTTTT | CASSLSVGAGTGELFF | NA | 16 | TRBJ2-2 | NA | TRBV13
TGCGCCAGCAGCCAAGATCGAAGCGGCTATGGCTACACCTTC | CASSQDRSGYGYTF | NA | 14 | TRBJ1-2 | NA | TRBV4-1
TGTGCCAGTAGTGCGACGGGGTACGAGCAGTACTTC | CASSATGYEQYF | NA | 12 | TRBJ2-7 | NA | TRBV19
TGTGCCAGCAGTTTACAGCGGGGCCCCTACAATGAGCAGTTCTTC | CASSLQRGPYNEQFF | NA | 15 | TRBJ2-1 | TRBD2 | TRBV27
TGTGCCAGCACCTACACAGGGGTGGCCACCTTC | CASTYTGVATF | NA | 11 | TRBJ1-2 | TRBD1 | TRBV2
TGTGCCAGCAGTTTAATATCCGGGGCAAGCTCCTACGAGCAGTACTTC | CASSLISGASSYEQYF | NA | 16 | TRBJ2-7 | NA | TRBV28
TGTGCCAGCAGCTTTTCTCCAGGGGGCGGGAACGAGCAGTACTTC | CASSFSPGGGNEQYF | NA | 15 | TRBJ2-7 | TRBD1 | TRBV11-2
TGTGCCAGCAGGGGTCCCGGGACAGCCGATCAGCCCCAGCATTTT | CASRGPGTADQPQHF | NA | 15 | TRBJ1-5 | TRBD1 | TRBV28
TGCAGCGTAAGGGGCGCGTTCGCTGAAGCTTTCTTT | CSVRGAFAEAFF | NA | 12 | TRBJ1-1 | NA | TRBV29-1
TGTGCCAGCAGCCCCCGACTAGCGGCAAGGGGAGAGACCCAGTACTTC | CASSPRLAARGETQYF | once | 16 | TRBJ2-5 | TRBD2 | TRBV7-2
TGTGCCAGCAGCCCCTCGGGGGGGGGAGATACGCAGTATTTT | CASSPSGGGDTQYF | once | 14 | TRBJ2-3 | TRBD2 | TRBV7-3
TGTGCCAGCAGCCTTCGGGAAGGCAACACAGATACGCAGTATTTT | CASSLREGNTDTQYF | NA | 15 | TRBJ2-3 | NA | TRBV11-1
TGTGCCAGCAGCTGGGGGTCCGAGCAGTACTTC | CASSWGSEQYF | NA | 11 | TRBJ2-7 | NA | TRBV7-9
TGCGCCAGCAGTATCGGGTTAGCGAGATCTTTTTACAATGAGCAGTTCTTC | CASSIGLARSFYNEQFF | NA | 17 | TRBJ2-1 | NA | TRBV5-1
TGTGCCAGCAGTTCGTTGACTAGCGGGAGAGTCGACGAGCAGTACTTC | CASSSLTSGRVDEQYF | NA | 16 | TRBJ2-7 | TRBD2 | TRBV27
TGTGCCAGCACCATAGGGGGGGCGATGTACCAAGAGACCCAGTACTTC | CASTIGGAMYQETQYF | NA | 16 | TRBJ2-5 | NA | TRBV13
TGTGCCAGCAGTACCGGGACAAGCTCCTACGAGCAGTACTTC | CASSTGTSSYEQYF | NA | 14 | TRBJ2-7 | NA | TRBV27
TGTGCCAGCAGCGATGGAACCGGGGGAAATGAAAAACTGTTTTTT | CASSDGTGGNEKLFF | once | 15 | TRBJ1-4 | NA | TRBV9
TGTGCCAGCGGCCAAGGAGCAGATACGCAGTATTTT | CASGQGADTQYF | NA | 12 | TRBJ2-3 | NA | TRBV7-9
TGCGCCAGCAGCTGGGGCTTCGATGGCTACACCTTC | CASSWGFDGYTF | NA | 12 | TRBJ1-2 | NA | TRBV5-1
TGTGCCAGCAGTGAATTTAGGTCGCCCCAGCATTTT | CASSEFRSPQHF | NA | 12 | TRBJ1-5 | NA | TRBV2
TGCGCCAGCAGCTTGGTGTCATTAGCGGGAGGGCCCGGAAATACGCAGTATTTT | CASSLVSLAGGPGNTQYF | NA | 18 | TRBJ2-3 | TRBD2 | TRBV5-1
TGTGCCAGCAGTTTATCGCGATTAGCGGGAGATACGCAGTATTTT | CASSLSRLAGDTQYF | once | 15 | TRBJ2-3 | TRBD2 | TRBV27
TGTGCCAGCAGCATCCGATTAGGGGCGCCTGAAAAACTGTTTTTT | CASSIRLGAPEKLFF | NA | 15 | TRBJ1-4 | NA | TRBV13
TGCAGCGGGAGACAGGGTTCCACAGATACGCAGTATTTT | CSGRQGSTDTQYF | NA | 13 | TRBJ2-3 | TRBD1 | TRBV29-1
TGTGCCAGCAGCGTAGATGGTTCCTCATTTTACGAGCAGTACTTC | CASSVDGSSFYEQYF | NA | 15 | TRBJ2-7 | NA | TRBV9
TGTGCCAGCAGTCTATATGGACAGGGCGTCACAGATACGCAGTATTTT | CASSLYGQGVTDTQYF | NA | 16 | TRBJ2-3 | TRBD1 | TRBV27